These 25 T cell receptor beta chains were sequenced from one sample in a study of T cell responses to AZD1222 COVID-19 vaccine. Data came from immunoSEQ multiplex PCR; TCRdb stores just in-frame clones and leaves some out. The table includes 130,000 to 150,000 clones, roughly 92% detected once. The specimen comprised peripheral blood, sampled on day 0 of AZD1222 vaccination. These receptors were obtained from an adult in good health.

This chain connects TRBV4-1 to TRBJ1-3; TRBD1 is a possible D gene (5 bases). The V gene lost 4 bases and the J gene lost 8 bases, with 18 bases spanning the gap. The CDR3 is 15 residues long. The germline V gene has CDR1 MGHRA and CDR2 YSYEKL. The DNA of the CDR3 is TGCGCCAGCAGCCCAGCCTATGGGGGTCTGGACACCATATATTTT. This gives the protein CASSPAYGGLDTIYF.

The chain carries TRBV28 and TRBJ2-3; D not resolved. Germline lookup yields CDR1 MDHEN and CDR2 SYDVKM. The ends were cut back, 3 bases at V and 5 bases at J, with 15 bases in the middle. The CDR3 is 15 amino acids. Written as DNA, the CDR3 is TGTGCCAGCAGTTTCCTAGAGCAAGTGGGAGATACGCAGTATTTT. As protein: CASSFLEQVGDTQYF.

This clone was seen just once. This chain connects TRBV7-3 to TRBJ2-3, with 7 bases aligning to TRBD2. This CDR3 contains 15 residues. Looked up from germline, CDR1 is SGHTA and CDR2 is FQGTGA. V lost 5 bases and J lost 2; bases outside the gene matches: 7. DNA for the CDR3: TGTGCCAGCAGCCCCGGGGACTATTACACAGATACGCAGTATTTT. Amino acids: CASSPGDYYTDTQYF.

This clone was seen just once. The rearrangement links TRBV3-1 (or the pseudogene TRBV3-2) to TRBJ2-2, with 7 bases that match TRBD1. V lost 4 bases to trimming and J lost 6 bases; unmatched junction nucleotides: 2. CDR1 and CDR2 (germline): LGHDT, YNNKEL (reference sequence). The CDR3 covers 13 residues. The CDR3 DNA is TGTGCCAGCAGCCGTCAGGGGGCCGGGGAGCTGTTTTTT. This sequence encodes CASSRQGAGELFF.

The chain employs TRBV5-1 and TRBJ1-1, with 7 bases identical to TRBD1. CDR3 length: 16 amino acids. The V segment lost 0 bases and the J segment 0 bases; nucleotides outside the gene matches: 5. CDR1 SGHRS and CDR2 YFSETQ come from the germline V gene. The CDR3 loop is CASSLGQGSLNTEAFF. CDR3 nucleotide sequence: TGCGCCAGCAGCTTGGGACAGGGATCACTGAACACTGAAGCTTTCTTT.

This clone turned up a few times. J is TRBJ1-6 and V is TRBV30; weak D call: TRBD1 (5 bases). V lost 3 bases to trimming and J lost 9 bases, with 15 bases between them. Germline assignment: CDR1 GTSNPN and CDR2 SVGIG (reference sequence). The CDR3 spans 14 residues. CDR3 loop: CAWSVDSEGSPLHF. CDR3 DNA sequence: TGTGCCTGGAGCGTCGACAGCGAGGGTTCACCCCTCCACTTT.

This clone has a single count. This chain joins TRBV4-2 and TRBJ2-2; D gene uncertain. The CDR3 has 18 amino acids. The germline V gene has CDR1 LGHNA and CDR2 YNFKEQ. V was shortened by 0 bases and J by 3 bases, with 17 bases between the two germline ends. CDR3 sequence: CASSQDPPKFVHTGELFF. Written as DNA, the CDR3 is TGTGCCAGCAGCCAAGACCCCCCCAAGTTCGTCCACACCGGGGAGCTGTTTTTT.

The genes are TRBV28 and TRBJ2-7, with D perhaps being TRBD1 or TRBD2 (5 bases each). Trimming removed 6 bases at V and 6 bases at J, with 18 bases between. Per germline, CDR1 MDHEN and CDR2 SYDVKM. The CDR3 is 14 residues long. The CDR3 DNA is TGTGCCAGCAGGTCGTTCGGGACCCACGGCGAGCAGTACTTC. This gives the protein CASRSFGTHGEQYF.

The chain uses TRBV19 and TRBJ1-1; the match to TRBD1 covers 9 bases. In germline, CDR1 is LNHDA, CDR2 SQIVND (reference sequence). V was clipped by 3 bases and J by 6 bases; unmatched bases: 8. There are 15 residues in the CDR3. The CDR3 loop reads CASSIWGTGISEAFF. CDR3 DNA: TGTGCCAGTAGTATCTGGGGGACAGGGATATCTGAAGCTTTCTTT.

This clone has only one observation. The rearrangement links TRBV15 to TRBJ1-5; TRBD1 matches at 8 bases. Germline-derived CDR1 and CDR2 are LNHNV and YYDKDF (reference sequence). This CDR3 is built from 17 residues. After removal of 0 bases from V and 1 base from J, the junction contained 5 bases not matched to a gene. The DNA for the CDR3 is TGTGCCACCAGCAGAGATGGCAGGGGGCTCAGCAATCAGCCCCAGCATTTT. Protein product: CATSRDGRGLSNQPQHF. Using reference TRBV15 and TRBJ1-5 for the parts outside the CDR3, the full variable domain is DAMVIQNPRYQVTQFGKPVTLSCSQTLNHNVMYWYQQKSSQAPKLLFHYYDKDFNNEADTPDNFQSRRPNTSFCFLDIRSPGLGDTAMYLCATSRDGRGLSNQPQHFGDGTRLSIL.

This rearrangement joins TRBV7-9 to TRBJ2-7; 8 nucleotides match TRBD1. Germline trimming cut 5 bases from V and 4 bases from J; bases unmatched to any gene: 10. Germline V gene data show CDR1 as SEHNR and CDR2 as FQNEAQ (reference sequence). The CDR3 runs to 15 residues. CDR3 nucleotides: TGTGCCAGCAGCATCAGACAGGGGTGGAATTACGAGCAGTACTTC. This codes for CASSIRQGWNYEQYF.

This chain links TRBV2 with TRBJ1-1, with TRBD1 identical over 11 bases. Germline CDR1 and CDR2: SNHLY and FYNNEI. The CDR3 contains 15 residues. The ends lost 6 bases at V and 5 bases at J; junction bases unmatched: 8. This CDR3 reads CASSSTGTGGTEAFF. CDR3 DNA sequence: TGTGCCAGCAGCTCTACCGGGACAGGGGGAACTGAAGCTTTCTTT.

The chain joins TRBV28 to TRBJ1-4; a weak D match, TRBD1 (6 bases). The CDR3 runs to 14 residues. V was clipped by 0 bases and J by 6 bases, with 8 bases between them. In germline, CDR1 is MDHEN, CDR2 SYDVKM. The DNA for the CDR3 is TGTGCCAGCAGTTTATGGGAGGGGGATGAAAAACTGTTTTTT. Translating it yields CASSLWEGDEKLFF.

The J gene is TRBJ2-2, the V gene TRBV5-1; TRBD1 or TRBD2 may be the D gene (6 bases each). Trimming removed 7 bases from V and 4 bases from J, with 20 bases in between. Germline V gene sequence: CDR1 SGHRS, CDR2 YFSETQ. This CDR3 contains 16 residues. CDR3 loop: CASSWQWGAPTGELFF. CDR3 bases: TGCGCCAGCTCTTGGCAGTGGGGGGCGCCCACCGGGGAGCTGTTTTTT.

V and J are TRBV2 and TRBJ1-2, with D possibly being TRBD1 (5 bases). The CDR3 runs to 14 residues. With 3 bases removed from V and 4 bases from J, the gap between germline ends came to 12 bases. Germline V gene sequence: CDR1 SNHLY, CDR2 FYNNEI. The CDR3 reads CASSEGGRFYGYTF. The CDR3 bases are TGTGCCAGCAGTGAGGGGGGACGGTTCTATGGCTACACCTTC.

This chain links TRBV7-9 with TRBJ2-5, with 11 bases lining up with TRBD2. The CDR3 contains 18 residues. CDR1 is SEHNR, CDR2 FQNEAQ, per germline (reference sequence). Trimming took 7 bases from V and 5 from J; bases not matched to a gene: 18. For the CDR3, the DNA is TGTGCCAGCACCCAAAAACCCGCAACTAGCGGGAGTAGGGAGACCCAGTACTTC. It is translated as CASTQKPATSGSRETQYF.

V and J are TRBV27 and TRBJ1-4, with D possibly TRBD1 on 5 matching bases. Germline V gene data show CDR1 as MNHEY and CDR2 as SMNVEV (reference sequence). V gave up 0 bases and J gave up 4 bases, with 12 bases separating them. This CDR3 has 16 residues. The CDR3 region is CASSLSGGGDNEKLFF. The DNA for the CDR3 is TGTGCCAGCAGTTTATCCGGGGGAGGGGATAATGAAAAACTGTTTTTT.

The rearrangement uses TRBV28 and TRBJ1-1; tentative D call: TRBD1 (5 bases). Trimming left V 5 bases short and J 5 bases short, with 15 bases between. The CDR3 is 14 amino acids. Germline loops: CDR1 MDHEN, CDR2 SYDVKM. The CDR3 is CASSNSGRRTEAFF. CDR3 DNA sequence: TGTGCCAGCAGTAATTCAGGGAGGCGGACTGAAGCTTTCTTT. Based on the CDR3 plus reference TRBV28 and TRBJ1-1, the full variable domain is DVKVTQSSRYLVKRTGEKVFLECVQDMDHENMFWYRQDPGLGLRLIYFSYDVKMKEKGDIPEGYSVSREKKERFSLILESASTNQTSMYLCASSNSGRRTEAFFGQGTRLTVV.

The chain combines TRBV7-7 with TRBJ2-7; no clear D gene. CDR1 is SSHAT, CDR2 FNYEAQ, per germline (reference sequence). Between the trimmed V and J ends, which lost 7 bases and 0 bases, there was a span of 13 bases. The CDR3 has 14 amino acids. The CDR3 sequence is CASIHVPSSYEQYF. The CDR3 DNA reads TGTGCCAGCATCCACGTTCCCTCCTCCTACGAGCAGTACTTC.

The chain recombines TRBV27 with TRBJ1-2; TRBD1 might be the D (5 bases). CDR1 and CDR2 from the germline V gene are MNHEY and SMNVEV (reference sequence). The CDR3 spans 13 residues. The ends were cut back, 3 bases at V and 8 bases at J, with 13 bases in the middle. As DNA, the CDR3 is TGTGCCAGCAGTTTGAGGCGGGGGAGCGGCTACACCTTC. This gives the protein CASSLRRGSGYTF.

The chain has TRBV9 and TRBJ1-5, with 8 bases matching TRBD1. The ends lost 5 bases at V and 1 base at J; junction bases unmatched: 5. CDR1 and CDR2 (germline): SGDLS, YYNGEE. The CDR3 is 15 amino acids. DNA of the CDR3: TGTGCCAGCAGTCCCGGACAGGGAAGCAATCAGCCCCAGCATTTT. Protein sequence: CASSPGQGSNQPQHF.

The table lists this clone with a count of one. V and J are TRBV11-2 and TRBJ2-5; no clear D gene. Trimming took 1 base from V and 7 from J, leaving 10 bases between them. CDR3 size: 13 residues. Germline lookup yields CDR1 SGHAT and CDR2 FQNNGV. CDR3 sequence reads: CASSLVLAATQYF. The CDR3 DNA sequence: TGTGCCAGCAGCTTAGTTTTGGCTGCGACCCAGTACTTC.

This chain uses TRBV28 with TRBJ1-1, with D hard to call. Germline V CDR1 and CDR2: MDHEN, SYDVKM. The germline V and J ends were trimmed by 5 bases and 5 bases, with 12 bases remaining between them. This CDR3 contains 13 residues. The CDR3 spells CASSPNAGTEAFF. DNA for the CDR3: TGTGCCAGCAGTCCGAATGCCGGGACTGAAGCTTTCTTT. The variable domain in full, completed from reference TRBV28 and TRBJ1-1, reads DVKVTQSSRYLVKRTGEKVFLECVQDMDHENMFWYRQDPGLGLRLIYFSYDVKMKEKGDIPEGYSVSREKKERFSLILESASTNQTSMYLCASSPNAGTEAFFGQGTRLTVV.

This clone has only one observation. This rearrangement joins TRBV12-3 or TRBV12-4 to TRBJ1-1, with D perhaps TRBD1 (6 bases). Trimming cost V 3 bases and J 9 bases, with 8 bases left between them. CDR3 length: 11 residues. CDR3 sequence (DNA): TGTGCCAGCAGTTTTCAGGGGAAAGCTTTCTTT. Translated, it gives CASSFQGKAFF.

The genes are TRBV30 and TRBJ2-7; 13 bases match TRBD2. The trim removed 0 bases at V and 5 bases at J, leaving 4 bases unmatched. The length of the CDR3 is 15 residues. Germline CDR1 reads GTSNPN; CDR2 reads SVGIG (reference sequence). The CDR3 DNA reads TGTGCCTGGAGTGTATTCGGACTAGCGGGAGACGAGCAGTACTTC. Protein: CAWSVFGLAGDEQYF.